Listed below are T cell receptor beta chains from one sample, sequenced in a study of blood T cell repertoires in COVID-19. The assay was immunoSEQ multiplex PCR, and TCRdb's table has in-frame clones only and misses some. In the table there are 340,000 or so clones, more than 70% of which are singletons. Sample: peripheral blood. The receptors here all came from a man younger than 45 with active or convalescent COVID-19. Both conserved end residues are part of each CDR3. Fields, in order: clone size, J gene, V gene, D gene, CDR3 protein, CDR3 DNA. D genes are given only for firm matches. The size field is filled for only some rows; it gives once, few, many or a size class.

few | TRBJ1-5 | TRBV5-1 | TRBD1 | CASSLTGGDSQPQHF | TGCGCCAGCAGCCTTACAGGGGGCGACAGTCAGCCCCAGCATTTT
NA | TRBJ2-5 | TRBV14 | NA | CASSRLQGLLQETQYF | TGTGCCAGCAGCCGTCTCCAGGGGTTACTCCAAGAGACCCAGTACTTC
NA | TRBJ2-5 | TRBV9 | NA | CASSSLGLLQETQYF | TGTGCCAGCAGCTCCCTGGGACTTTTACAAGAGACCCAGTACTTC
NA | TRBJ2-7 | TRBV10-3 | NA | CAISESWGGRTYEQYF | TGTGCCATCAGTGAGTCGTGGGGGGGGCGAACTTACGAGCAGTACTTC
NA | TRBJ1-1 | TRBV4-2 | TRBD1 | CASSPQAGQGDKAFF | TGTGCCAGCAGCCCCCAAGCAGGACAGGGGGACAAAGCTTTCTTT
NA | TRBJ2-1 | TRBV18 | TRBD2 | CASSPSGGRANEQFF | TGTGCCAGCTCACCCTCGGGAGGGCGAGCCAATGAGCAGTTCTTC
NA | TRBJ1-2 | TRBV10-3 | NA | CAISETTGSGGYTF | TGTGCCATCAGTGAGACCACCGGGAGCGGTGGCTACACCTTC
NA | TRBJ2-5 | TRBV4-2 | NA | CASSQDPRETQYF | TGTGCCAGCAGCCAAGACCCTCGAGAGACCCAGTACTTC
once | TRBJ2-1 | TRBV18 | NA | CASSPRSRAQNEQFF | TGTGCCAGCTCACCACGAAGCAGGGCCCAAAATGAGCAGTTCTTC
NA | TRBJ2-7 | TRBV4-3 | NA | CASSPDRAYEQYF | TGCGCCAGCAGCCCTGACCGGGCCTACGAGCAGTACTTC
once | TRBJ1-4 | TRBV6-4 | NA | CASSANFATNEKLFF | TGTGCCAGCAGTGCCAACTTCGCAACTAATGAAAAACTGTTTTTT
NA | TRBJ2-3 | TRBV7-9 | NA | CASSLGVAVSTDTQYF | TGTGCCAGCAGCTTAGGAGTAGCGGTTAGCACAGATACGCAGTATTTT
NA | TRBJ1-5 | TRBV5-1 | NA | CASNLVPGHGKPQHF | TGCGCCAGCAACCTCGTACCGGGACACGGCAAGCCCCAGCATTTT
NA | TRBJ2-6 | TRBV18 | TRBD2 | CASSRLPGLPNSGANVLTF | TGTGCCAGCTCACGCCTGCCGGGACTACCTAACTCTGGGGCCAACGTCCTGACTTTC
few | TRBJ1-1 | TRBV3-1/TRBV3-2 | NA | CASSPSNTEAFF | TGTGCCAGCAGCCCCTCGAACACTGAAGCTTTCTTT
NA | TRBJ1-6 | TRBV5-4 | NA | CASSLDVRVSSPLHF | TGTGCCAGCAGCTTGGACGTCAGGGTTTCGTCACCCCTCCACTTT
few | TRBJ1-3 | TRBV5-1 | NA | CASSFGERSGNTIYF | TGCGCCAGCAGCTTCGGGGAGCGCTCTGGAAACACCATATATTTT
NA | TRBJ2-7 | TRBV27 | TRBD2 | CASSDLAGGGKRYEQYF | TGTGCCAGCAGTGACCTTGCTGGGGGGGGAAAGAGGTACGAGCAGTACTTC
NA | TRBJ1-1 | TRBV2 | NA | CASTSLVTEAFF | TGTGCCAGCACTAGTTTGGTTACTGAAGCTTTCTTT
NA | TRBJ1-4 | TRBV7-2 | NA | CASSFKQGEKLFF | TGTGCCAGCAGCTTTAAACAGGGCGAAAAACTGTTTTTT
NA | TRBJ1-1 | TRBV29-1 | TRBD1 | CSVPQGPGTEAFF | TGCAGCGTACCACAGGGGCCGGGTACTGAAGCTTTCTTT
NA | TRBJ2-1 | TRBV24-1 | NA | CATRQGGLQNEQFF | TGTGCCACCAGACAGGGGGGGCTACAGAATGAGCAGTTCTTC
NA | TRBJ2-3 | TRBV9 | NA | CASSSGTDTQYF | TGTGCCAGCAGCTCAGGCACAGATACGCAGTATTTT
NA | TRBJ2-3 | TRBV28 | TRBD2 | CASSLLGVAGVPDTQYF | TGTGCCAGCAGTTTATTAGGAGTGGCGGGAGTCCCAGATACGCAGTATTTT
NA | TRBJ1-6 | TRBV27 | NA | CASSFRNSPLHF | TGTGCCAGCAGTTTTCGGAATTCACCCCTCCACTTT
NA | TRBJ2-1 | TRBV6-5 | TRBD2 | CATSRAGVGEQFF | TGTGCCACCTCACGGGCGGGAGTAGGTGAGCAGTTCTTC
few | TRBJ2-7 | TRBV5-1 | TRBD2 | CASSLTSGGYEQYF | TGCGCCAGCAGCTTGACTAGCGGGGGTTACGAGCAGTACTTC
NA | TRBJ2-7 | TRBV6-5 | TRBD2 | CASSSLSQRGKYEQYF | TGTGCCAGCAGTTCCCTCTCCCAGCGGGGAAAGTACGAGCAGTACTTC
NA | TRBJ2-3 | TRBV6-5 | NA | CASRTGLDTDTQYF | TGTGCCAGCAGAACCGGGTTAGACACAGATACGCAGTATTTT
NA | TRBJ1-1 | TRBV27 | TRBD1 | CASSSGGLEAFF | TGTGCCAGCAGTTCAGGGGGCCTTGAAGCTTTCTTT
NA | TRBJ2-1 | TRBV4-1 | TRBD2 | CASSQDGGLRGRPRADEQFF | TGCGCCAGCAGCCAAGATGGGGGACTGCGCGGGAGGCCTCGAGCGGATGAGCAGTTCTTC
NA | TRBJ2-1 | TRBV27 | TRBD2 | CASSLAGGHNEQFF | TGTGCCAGCAGTTTGGCGGGAGGCCACAATGAGCAGTTCTTC
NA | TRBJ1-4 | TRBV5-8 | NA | CASSLRTVNEKLFF | TGTGCCAGCAGCTTGAGGACAGTTAATGAAAAACTGTTTTTT
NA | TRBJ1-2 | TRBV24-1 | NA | CATSDTTRGGYTF | TGTGCCACCAGTGATACTACACGTGGGGGCTACACCTTC
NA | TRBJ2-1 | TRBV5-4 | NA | CASSPSSYNEQFF | TGTGCCAGCAGCCCGTCCTCCTACAATGAGCAGTTCTTC
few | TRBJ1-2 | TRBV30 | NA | CAWSVIPTADGYTF | TGTGCCTGGAGTGTCATCCCGACAGCAGACGGCTACACCTTC
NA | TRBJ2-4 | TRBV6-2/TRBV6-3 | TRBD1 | CASSYVDRVNIQYF | TGTGCCAGCAGTTACGTCGACAGGGTAAACATTCAGTACTTC
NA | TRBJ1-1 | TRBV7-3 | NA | CASSLSPVSRNTEAFF | TGTGCCAGCAGCTTATCTCCGGTTAGTCGCAACACTGAAGCTTTCTTT
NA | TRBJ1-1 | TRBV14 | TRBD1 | CASSQPGTGVRDTEAFF | TGTGCCAGCAGCCAACCCGGGACAGGGGTTCGGGACACTGAAGCTTTCTTT
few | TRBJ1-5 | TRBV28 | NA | CASSLGGRNQPQHF | TGTGCCAGCAGTTTAGGAGGCAGGAATCAGCCCCAGCATTTT
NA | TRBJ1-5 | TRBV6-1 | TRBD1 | CASSESYGTEDFLPQHF | TGTGCCAGCAGTGAATCATACGGGACAGAGGATTTCTTGCCCCAGCATTTT
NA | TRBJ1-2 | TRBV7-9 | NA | CASSLSRSQGNGYTF | TGTGCCAGCAGCTTAAGCAGGTCTCAGGGAAATGGCTACACCTTC
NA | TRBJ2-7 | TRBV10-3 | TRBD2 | CAIARGDEQYF | TGTGCCATCGCTCGGGGGGACGAGCAGTACTTC
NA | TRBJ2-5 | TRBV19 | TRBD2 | CASSNLAGDQETQYF | TGTGCCAGTAGCAATCTAGCGGGGGATCAAGAGACCCAGTACTTC
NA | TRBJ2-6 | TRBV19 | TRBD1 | CASDPGTGVSSGANVLTF | TGTGCCAGTGATCCGGGGACAGGGGTTTCCTCTGGGGCCAACGTCCTGACTTTC
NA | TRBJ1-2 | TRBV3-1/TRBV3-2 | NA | CASSQEAARNYGYTF | TGTGCCAGCAGCCAAGAGGCCGCGAGGAACTATGGCTACACCTTC
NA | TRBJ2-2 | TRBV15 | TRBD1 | CATSSGQGALTGELFF | TGTGCCACCAGCAGCGGACAGGGGGCGCTCACCGGGGAGCTGTTTTTT
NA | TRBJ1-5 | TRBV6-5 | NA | CASSYSSGYNQPQHF | TGTGCCAGCAGTTACTCGTCAGGGTACAATCAGCCCCAGCATTTT
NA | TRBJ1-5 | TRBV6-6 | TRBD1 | CASSRGRTGGRGQPQHF | TGTGCCAGCAGCCGAGGGAGGACAGGGGGAAGAGGGCAGCCCCAGCATTTT
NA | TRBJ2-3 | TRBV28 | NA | CASRGQSTDTQYF | TGTGCCAGCCGCGGACAGAGCACAGATACGCAGTATTTT
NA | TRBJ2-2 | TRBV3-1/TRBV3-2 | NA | CASSQDLGGAGGELFF | TGTGCCAGCAGCCAAGATCTGGGGGGGGCAGGCGGGGAGCTGTTTTTT
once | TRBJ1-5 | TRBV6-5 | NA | CASSLDQPQHF | TGTGCCAGCAGCCTCGATCAGCCCCAGCATTTT
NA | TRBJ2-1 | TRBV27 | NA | CASSYSRPIRNEQFF | TGTGCCAGCAGTTACAGCCGCCCTATTAGGAATGAGCAGTTCTTC